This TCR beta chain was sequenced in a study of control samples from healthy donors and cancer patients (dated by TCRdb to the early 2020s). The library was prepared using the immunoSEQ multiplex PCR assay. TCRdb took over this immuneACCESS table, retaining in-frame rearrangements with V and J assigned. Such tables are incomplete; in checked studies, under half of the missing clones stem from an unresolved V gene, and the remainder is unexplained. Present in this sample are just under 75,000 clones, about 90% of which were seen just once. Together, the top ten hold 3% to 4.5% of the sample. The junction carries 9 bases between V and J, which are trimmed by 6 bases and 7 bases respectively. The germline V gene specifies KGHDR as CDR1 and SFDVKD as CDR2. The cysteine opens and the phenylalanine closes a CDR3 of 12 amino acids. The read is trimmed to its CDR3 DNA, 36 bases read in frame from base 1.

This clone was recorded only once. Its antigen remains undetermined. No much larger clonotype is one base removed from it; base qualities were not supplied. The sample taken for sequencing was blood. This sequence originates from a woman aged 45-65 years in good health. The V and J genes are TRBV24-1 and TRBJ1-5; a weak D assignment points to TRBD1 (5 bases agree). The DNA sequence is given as TGTGCCACCAGTAGGGGCGGGCAGCCCCAGCATTTT. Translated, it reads CATSRGGQPQHF.